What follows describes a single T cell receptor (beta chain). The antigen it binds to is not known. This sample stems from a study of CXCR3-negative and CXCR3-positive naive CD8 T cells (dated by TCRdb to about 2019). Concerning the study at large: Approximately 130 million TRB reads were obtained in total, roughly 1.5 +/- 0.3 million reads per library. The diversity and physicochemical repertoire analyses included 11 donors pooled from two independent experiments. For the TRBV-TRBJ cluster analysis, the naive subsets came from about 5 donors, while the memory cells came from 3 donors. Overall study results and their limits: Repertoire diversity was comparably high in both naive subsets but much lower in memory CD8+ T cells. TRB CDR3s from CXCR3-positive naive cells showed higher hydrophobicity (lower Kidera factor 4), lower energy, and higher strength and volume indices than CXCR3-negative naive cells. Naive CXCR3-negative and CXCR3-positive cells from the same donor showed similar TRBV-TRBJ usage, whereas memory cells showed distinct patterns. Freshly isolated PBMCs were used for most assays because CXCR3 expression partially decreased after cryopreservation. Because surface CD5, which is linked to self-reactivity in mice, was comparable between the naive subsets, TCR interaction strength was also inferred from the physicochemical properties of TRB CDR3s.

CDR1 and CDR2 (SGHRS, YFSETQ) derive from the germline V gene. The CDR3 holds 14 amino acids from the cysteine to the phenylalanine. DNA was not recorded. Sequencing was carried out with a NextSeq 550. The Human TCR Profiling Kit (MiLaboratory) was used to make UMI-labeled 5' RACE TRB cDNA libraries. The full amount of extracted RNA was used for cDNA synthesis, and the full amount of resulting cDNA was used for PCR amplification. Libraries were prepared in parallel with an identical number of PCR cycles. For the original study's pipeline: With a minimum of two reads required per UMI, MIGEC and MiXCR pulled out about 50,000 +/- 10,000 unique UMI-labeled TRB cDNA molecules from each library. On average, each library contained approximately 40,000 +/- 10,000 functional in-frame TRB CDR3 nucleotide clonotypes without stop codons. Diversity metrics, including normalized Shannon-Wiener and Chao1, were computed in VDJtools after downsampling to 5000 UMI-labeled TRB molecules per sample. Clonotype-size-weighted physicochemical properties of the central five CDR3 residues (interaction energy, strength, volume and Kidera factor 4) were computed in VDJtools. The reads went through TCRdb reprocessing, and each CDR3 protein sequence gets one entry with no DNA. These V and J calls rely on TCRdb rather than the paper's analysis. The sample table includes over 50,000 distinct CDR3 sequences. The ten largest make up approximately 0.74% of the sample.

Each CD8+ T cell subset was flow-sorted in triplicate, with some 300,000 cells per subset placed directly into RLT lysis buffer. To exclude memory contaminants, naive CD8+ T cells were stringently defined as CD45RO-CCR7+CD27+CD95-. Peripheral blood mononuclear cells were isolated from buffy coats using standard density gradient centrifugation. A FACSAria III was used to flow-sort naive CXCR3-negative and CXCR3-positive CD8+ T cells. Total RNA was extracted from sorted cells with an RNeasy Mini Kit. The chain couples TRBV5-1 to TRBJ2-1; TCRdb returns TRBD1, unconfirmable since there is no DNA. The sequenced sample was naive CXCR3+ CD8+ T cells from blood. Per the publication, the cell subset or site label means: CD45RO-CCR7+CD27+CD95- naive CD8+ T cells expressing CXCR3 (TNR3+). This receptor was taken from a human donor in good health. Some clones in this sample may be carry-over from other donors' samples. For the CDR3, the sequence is CASSPDPTRGPEFF.